This T cell receptor (beta chain) was identified in a study of blood T cell repertoires in COVID-19. Under the authors' procedure: Reference gene primer amplification gave nucleated cell count estimates. Sequenced by immunoSEQ multiplex PCR; TCRdb stores in-frame clones only, minus some. From that table come the V and J calls and clone size; the DNA was used to work out D and trimming. The profile shows tens of thousands of clones, 90% to 95% of them singletons. CDR1 SNHLY and CDR2 FYNNEI come from the germline V gene. The ends lost 7 bases at V and 2 bases at J; junction bases unmatched: 6. The CDR3 contains 15 residues.

The sequenced sample consisted of peripheral blood. The sequence was collected from a human donor in a cohort sampled during active COVID-19. The rearrangement links TRBV2 to TRBJ2-1; 9 nucleotides agree with TRBD1. CDR3 sequence (DNA): TGTGCCAGCAACCCACAGGGGGCCGCCTACAATGAGCAGTTCTTC. This encodes CASNPQGAAYNEQFF.